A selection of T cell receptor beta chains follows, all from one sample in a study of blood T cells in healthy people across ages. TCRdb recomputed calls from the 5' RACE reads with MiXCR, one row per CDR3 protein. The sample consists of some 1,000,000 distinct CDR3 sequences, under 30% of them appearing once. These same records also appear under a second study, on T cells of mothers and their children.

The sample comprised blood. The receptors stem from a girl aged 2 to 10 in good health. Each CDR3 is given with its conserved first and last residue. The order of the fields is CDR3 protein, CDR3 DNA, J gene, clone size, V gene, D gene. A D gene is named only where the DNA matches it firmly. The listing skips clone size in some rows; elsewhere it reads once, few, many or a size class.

CDR3 protein: CASSLAWEGGYEQYF
CDR3 DNA: TGCGCCAGCAGCTTGGCCTGGGAGGGAGGCTACGAGCAGTACTTC
J gene: TRBJ2-7
clone size: .
V gene: TRBV5-1
D gene: TRBD2

CDR3 protein: CSVSVETQYF
CDR3 DNA: TGCAGCGTTTCCGTAGAGACCCAGTACTTC
J gene: TRBJ2-5
clone size: many
V gene: TRBV29-1
D gene: .

CDR3 protein: CASSIRQSRAEAFF
CDR3 DNA: TGTGCCAGTAGTATTAGGCAGTCGCGCGCTGAAGCTTTCTTT
J gene: TRBJ1-1
clone size: few
V gene: TRBV19
D gene: .

CDR3 protein: CASSIFGYTEAFF
CDR3 DNA: TGTGCCAGTAGTATATTCGGGTACACTGAAGCTTTCTTT
J gene: TRBJ1-1
clone size: .
V gene: TRBV19
D gene: .

CDR3 protein: CASSAERTSEKPYEQFF
CDR3 DNA: TGTGCCAGCAGCGCTGAACGGACTAGCGAAAAGCCATATGAGCAGTTCTTC
J gene: TRBJ2-1
clone size: .
V gene: TRBV9
D gene: TRBD2

CDR3 protein: CASRSMGGDSPLHF
CDR3 DNA: TGTGCCAGCAGATCCATGGGGGGTGATTCACCCCTCCACTTT
J gene: TRBJ1-6
clone size: .
V gene: TRBV5-5
D gene: .

CDR3 protein: CASSETRGPSPLHF
CDR3 DNA: TGTGCCAGCAGTGAAACGAGGGGTCCTTCACCCCTCCACTTT
J gene: TRBJ1-6
clone size: .
V gene: TRBV6-1
D gene: .

CDR3 protein: CASSSRDNYEQYF
CDR3 DNA: TGTGCCAGCAGCTCCCGGGACAATTACGAGCAGTACTTC
J gene: TRBJ2-7
clone size: .
V gene: TRBV7-9
D gene: .

CDR3 protein: CASRGTGDLYEQYF
CDR3 DNA: TGTGCCAGCAGGGGGACAGGGGATCTCTACGAGCAGTACTTC
J gene: TRBJ2-7
clone size: few
V gene: TRBV2
D gene: TRBD1

CDR3 protein: CSANRVDASNYNEQFF
CDR3 DNA: TGCAGTGCTAACAGGGTTGACGCCTCAAACTACAATGAGCAGTTCTTC
J gene: TRBJ2-1
clone size: .
V gene: TRBV20-1
D gene: .

CDR3 protein: CAISEGPEQYF
CDR3 DNA: TGTGCCATCAGTGAGGGTCCGGAGCAGTACTTC
J gene: TRBJ2-7
clone size: .
V gene: TRBV10-3
D gene: .

CDR3 protein: CAIKRNGAGYEQYF
CDR3 DNA: TGTGCCATCAAGCGGAACGGGGCAGGCTACGAGCAGTACTTC
J gene: TRBJ2-7
clone size: once
V gene: TRBV10-3
D gene: .

CDR3 protein: CSASWGGSEQFF
CDR3 DNA: TGCAGTGCCAGCTGGGGGGGATCTGAGCAGTTCTTC
J gene: TRBJ2-1
clone size: once
V gene: TRBV20-1
D gene: TRBD2

CDR3 protein: CASGGPGLTYGYTF
CDR3 DNA: TGTGCTAGTGGTGGTCCGGGACTTACCTATGGCTACACCTTC
J gene: TRBJ1-2
clone size: .
V gene: TRBV12-5
D gene: .

CDR3 protein: CATRGDLGNEQFF
CDR3 DNA: TGTGCCACACGGGGGGATCTGGGCAATGAGCAGTTCTTC
J gene: TRBJ2-1
clone size: few
V gene: TRBV2
D gene: TRBD2

CDR3 protein: CASSTYGTNGETQYF
CDR3 DNA: TGTGCCAGCAGCACCTACGGGACAAACGGAGAGACCCAGTACTTC
J gene: TRBJ2-5
clone size: .
V gene: TRBV9
D gene: .

CDR3 protein: CASSVQGAYNEQFF
CDR3 DNA: TGTGCCAGCAGTGTTCAGGGGGCCTACAATGAGCAGTTCTTC
J gene: TRBJ2-1
clone size: .
V gene: TRBV6-1
D gene: TRBD1

CDR3 protein: CAGSFGDTQYF
CDR3 DNA: TGTGCCGGCAGTTTCGGAGATACGCAGTATTTT
J gene: TRBJ2-3
clone size: few
V gene: TRBV6-2/TRBV6-3
D gene: .

CDR3 protein: CASSPTGYGETQYF
CDR3 DNA: TGTGCCAGCAGTCCGACAGGGTACGGAGAGACCCAGTACTTC
J gene: TRBJ2-5
clone size: many
V gene: TRBV28
D gene: TRBD1

CDR3 protein: CASSLDEGGRREAQYF
CDR3 DNA: TGTGCAAGCAGCTTAGATGAGGGGGGGCGACGAGAGGCCCAGTACTTC
J gene: TRBJ2-5
clone size: few
V gene: TRBV7-9
D gene: .

CDR3 protein: CAIGQADFTDTQYF
CDR3 DNA: TGTGCCATCGGCCAAGCGGACTTCACAGATACGCAGTATTTT
J gene: TRBJ2-3
clone size: .
V gene: TRBV10-3
D gene: .

CDR3 protein: CASSRGGRGYGEQFF
CDR3 DNA: TGTGCCAGCAGCCGGGGCGGGAGGGGTTATGGTGAGCAGTTCTTC
J gene: TRBJ2-1
clone size: few
V gene: TRBV12-3/TRBV12-4
D gene: TRBD2

CDR3 protein: CASSPIGPAGGETQYF
CDR3 DNA: TGTGCCAGCAGTCCAATTGGGCCAGCCGGGGGAGAGACCCAGTACTTC
J gene: TRBJ2-5
clone size: .
V gene: TRBV28
D gene: .

CDR3 protein: CSASIQGISGNTTYF
CDR3 DNA: TGCAGTGCTAGCATACAGGGTATCTCTGGAAACACCACATATTTT
J gene: TRBJ1-3
clone size: .
V gene: TRBV20-1
D gene: .

CDR3 protein: CASSFAAGEKLFF
CDR3 DNA: TGTGCCAGCAGCTTCGCCGCCGGAGAAAAACTGTTTTTT
J gene: TRBJ1-4
clone size: .
V gene: TRBV13
D gene: .

CDR3 protein: CASSLGTGSNIQYF
CDR3 DNA: TGTGCCAGCAGCTTGGGGACAGGGTCAAACATTCAGTACTTC
J gene: TRBJ2-4
clone size: few
V gene: TRBV5-6
D gene: TRBD1

CDR3 protein: CSANSQLAGLSEQFF
CDR3 DNA: TGCAGTGCTAACTCTCAACTAGCGGGGCTATCAGAGCAGTTCTTC
J gene: TRBJ2-1
clone size: .
V gene: TRBV20-1
D gene: TRBD2

CDR3 protein: CASHRGRSYNEQFF
CDR3 DNA: TGTGCCAGTCACAGGGGTCGCTCCTACAATGAGCAGTTCTTC
J gene: TRBJ2-1
clone size: .
V gene: TRBV27
D gene: TRBD1

CDR3 protein: CASSQVTGVNEQFF
CDR3 DNA: TGTGCCAGCAGCCAAGTTACGGGGGTAAATGAGCAGTTCTTC
J gene: TRBJ2-1
clone size: .
V gene: TRBV14
D gene: .

CDR3 protein: CASSFTTGRYGYTF
CDR3 DNA: TGTGCCAGCAGCTTTACGACAGGTCGATATGGCTACACCTTC
J gene: TRBJ1-2
clone size: .
V gene: TRBV6-1
D gene: .

CDR3 protein: CASSSPQGAPGEQYF
CDR3 DNA: TGTGCCAGCAGCTCCCCTCAGGGGGCGCCGGGGGAGCAGTACTTC
J gene: TRBJ2-5
clone size: once
V gene: TRBV7-9
D gene: TRBD1

CDR3 protein: CSARPTSGVYNEQFF
CDR3 DNA: TGCAGTGCCAGACCGACTAGCGGGGTATACAATGAGCAGTTCTTC
J gene: TRBJ2-1
clone size: few
V gene: TRBV20-1
D gene: TRBD2

CDR3 protein: CASSLGQGLAEAFF
CDR3 DNA: TGTGCCAGCAGCTTAGGCCAGGGGTTGGCTGAAGCTTTCTTT
J gene: TRBJ1-1
clone size: .
V gene: TRBV7-9
D gene: .

CDR3 protein: CATSDSLGEQFF
CDR3 DNA: TGTGCCACCAGTGATTCATTGGGGGAGCAGTTCTTC
J gene: TRBJ2-1
clone size: few
V gene: TRBV24-1
D gene: .

CDR3 protein: CASSQWDQQAVPGELFF
CDR3 DNA: TGCGCCAGCAGCCAATGGGACCAACAGGCAGTACCCGGGGAGCTGTTTTTT
J gene: TRBJ2-2
clone size: many
V gene: TRBV4-1
D gene: .

CDR3 protein: CASSFSGTSGFYEQYF
CDR3 DNA: TGCGCCAGCAGCTTTTCCGGGACTAGTGGTTTCTACGAGCAGTACTTC
J gene: TRBJ2-7
clone size: few
V gene: TRBV5-1
D gene: TRBD2

CDR3 protein: CASSFLAGRQPQHF
CDR3 DNA: TGTGCCAGCAGTTTCTTAGCGGGGCGTCAGCCCCAGCATTTT
J gene: TRBJ1-5
clone size: few
V gene: TRBV28
D gene: .

CDR3 protein: CASSYSILGYNYGYTF
CDR3 DNA: TGTGCCAGCAGTTACTCGATTTTAGGGTATAACTATGGCTACACCTTC
J gene: TRBJ1-2
clone size: .
V gene: TRBV6-6
D gene: .

CDR3 protein: CASSLEFGREQFF
CDR3 DNA: TGTGCCAGCAGTTTAGAATTCGGGAGGGAGCAGTTCTTC
J gene: TRBJ2-1
clone size: few
V gene: TRBV12-3/TRBV12-4
D gene: TRBD2

CDR3 protein: CASRPTSGRAENPQHF
CDR3 DNA: TGTGCCAGCCGCCCTACTAGCGGGAGGGCCGAAAATCCTCAGCACTTC
J gene: TRBJ2-4
clone size: .
V gene: TRBV9
D gene: TRBD2

CDR3 protein: CASSYSQGSYTF
CDR3 DNA: TGTGCCAGCAGTTACTCGCAGGGGAGCTACACCTTC
J gene: TRBJ1-2
clone size: .
V gene: TRBV6-5
D gene: .

CDR3 protein: CASSLLLYTDTQYF
CDR3 DNA: TGCGCCAGCAGCTTGTTACTCTACACAGATACGCAGTATTTT
J gene: TRBJ2-3
clone size: few
V gene: TRBV5-1
D gene: .

CDR3 protein: CASSSGGPEDTQYF
CDR3 DNA: TGTGCTAGCAGCTCAGGGGGCCCGGAAGATACGCAGTATTTT
J gene: TRBJ2-3
clone size: .
V gene: TRBV7-7
D gene: TRBD1